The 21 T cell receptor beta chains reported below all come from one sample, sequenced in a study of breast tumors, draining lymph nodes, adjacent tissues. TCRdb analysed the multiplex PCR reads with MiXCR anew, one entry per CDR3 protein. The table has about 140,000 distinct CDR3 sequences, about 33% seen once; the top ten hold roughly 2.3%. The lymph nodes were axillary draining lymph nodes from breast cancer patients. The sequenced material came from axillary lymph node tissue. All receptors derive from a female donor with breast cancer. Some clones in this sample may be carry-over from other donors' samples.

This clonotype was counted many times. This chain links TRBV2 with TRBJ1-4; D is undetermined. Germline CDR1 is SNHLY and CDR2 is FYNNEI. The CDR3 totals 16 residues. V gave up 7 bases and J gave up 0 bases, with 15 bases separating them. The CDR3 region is CASMSRLASTNEKLFF. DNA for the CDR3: TGTGCCAGCATGTCGCGACTTGCTTCAACTAATGAAAAACTGTTTTTT.

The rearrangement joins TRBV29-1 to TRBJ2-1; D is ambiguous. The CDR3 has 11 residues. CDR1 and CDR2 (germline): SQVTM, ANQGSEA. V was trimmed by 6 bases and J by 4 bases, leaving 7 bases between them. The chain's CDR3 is CSVDIYNEQFF. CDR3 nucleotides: TGCAGCGTAGACATTTACAATGAGCAGTTCTTC.

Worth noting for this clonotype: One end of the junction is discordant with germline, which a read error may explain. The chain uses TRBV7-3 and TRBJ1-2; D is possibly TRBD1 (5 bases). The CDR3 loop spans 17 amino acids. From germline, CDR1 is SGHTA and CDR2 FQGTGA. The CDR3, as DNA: TGTGCCTGCAGCACCCGATCGGAGACAGCTACCGGCCAGGGCTACACCTTC. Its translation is CACSTRSETATGQGYTF.

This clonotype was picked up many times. The CDR3 nucleotides read TGTGCCAGCAGCTCGGACAGGGACGAAAAACTGTTTTTT. Its translation is CASSSDRDEKLFF. This sequence joins TRBV7-9 and TRBJ1-4, with TRBD1 matching over 8 bases. CDR3 length: 13 residues. CDR1 SEHNR and CDR2 FQNEAQ come from the germline V gene (reference sequence). Germline trimming cut 4 bases from V and 8 bases from J; bases unmatched to any gene: 3.

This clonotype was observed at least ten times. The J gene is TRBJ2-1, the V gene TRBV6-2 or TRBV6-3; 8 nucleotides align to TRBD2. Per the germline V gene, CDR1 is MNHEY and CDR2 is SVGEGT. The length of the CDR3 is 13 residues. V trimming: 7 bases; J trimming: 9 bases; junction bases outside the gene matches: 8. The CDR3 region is CASIGTSLVEQFF. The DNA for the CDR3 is TGTGCCAGCATTGGGACTAGTTTAGTTGAGCAGTTCTTC.

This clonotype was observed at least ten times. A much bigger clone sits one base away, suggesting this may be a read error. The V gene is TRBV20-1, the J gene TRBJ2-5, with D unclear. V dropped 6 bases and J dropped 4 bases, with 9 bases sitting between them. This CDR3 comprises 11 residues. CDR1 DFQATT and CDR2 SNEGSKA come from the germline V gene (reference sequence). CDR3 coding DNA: TGCAGTGCGTCGAAAGGAGAGACCCAGTACTTC. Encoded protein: CSASKGETQYF.

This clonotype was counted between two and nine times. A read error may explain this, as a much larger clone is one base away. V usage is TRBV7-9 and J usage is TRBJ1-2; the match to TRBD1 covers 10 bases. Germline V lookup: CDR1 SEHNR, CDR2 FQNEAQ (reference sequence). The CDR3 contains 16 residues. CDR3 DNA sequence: TGTGCCAGCAGCTTAGGTCGGGACAGGGGTAACTATGGCCACACCTTC. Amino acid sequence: CASSLGRDRGNYGHTF.

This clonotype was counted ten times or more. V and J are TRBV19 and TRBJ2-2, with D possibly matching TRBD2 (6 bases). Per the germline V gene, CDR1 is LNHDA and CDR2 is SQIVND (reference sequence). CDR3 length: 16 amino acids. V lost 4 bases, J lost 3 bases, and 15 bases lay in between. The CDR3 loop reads CASSTGASDYTGELFF. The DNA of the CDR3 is TGTGCCAGTAGTACGGGAGCCAGCGATTACACCGGGGAGCTGTTTTTT.

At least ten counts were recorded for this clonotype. As DNA, the CDR3 is TGTGCCAGCAGTCTCCGGACAGGAAGCAATCAGCCCCAGCATTTT. Protein: CASSLRTGSNQPQHF. This chain uses TRBV6-5 with TRBJ1-5, with TRBD1 matching over 7 bases. CDR1 is MNHEY and CDR2 is SVGAGI in the germline V gene. V shed 5 bases and J 1 base; nucleotides not matched to a gene: 5. The CDR3 totals 15 residues.

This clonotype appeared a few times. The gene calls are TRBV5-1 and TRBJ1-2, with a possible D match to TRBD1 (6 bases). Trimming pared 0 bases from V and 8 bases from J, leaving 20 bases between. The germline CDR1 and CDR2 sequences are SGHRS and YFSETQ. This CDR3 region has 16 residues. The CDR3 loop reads CASSLDGQSVRGGYTF. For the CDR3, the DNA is TGCGCCAGCAGCTTGGACGGACAGAGTGTCCGGGGAGGCTACACCTTC. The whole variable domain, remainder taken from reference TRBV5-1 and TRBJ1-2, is KAGVTQTPRYLIKTRGQQVTLSCSPISGHRSVSWYQQTPGQGLQFLFEYFSETQRNKGNFPGRFSGRQFSNSRSEMNVSTLELGDSALYLCASSLDGQSVRGGYTFGSGTRLTVV.

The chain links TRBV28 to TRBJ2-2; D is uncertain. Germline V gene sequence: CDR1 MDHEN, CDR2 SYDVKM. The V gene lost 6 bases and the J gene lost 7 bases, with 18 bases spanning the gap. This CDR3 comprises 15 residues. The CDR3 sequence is CASSPPELTHGELFF. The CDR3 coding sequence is TGTGCCAGCAGCCCGCCGGAGCTCACACACGGGGAGCTGTTTTTT. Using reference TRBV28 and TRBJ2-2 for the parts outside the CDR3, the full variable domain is DVKVTQSSRYLVKRTGEKVFLECVQDMDHENMFWYRQDPGLGLRLIYFSYDVKMKEKGDIPEGYSVSREKKERFSLILESASTNQTSMYLCASSPPELTHGELFFGEGSRLTVL.

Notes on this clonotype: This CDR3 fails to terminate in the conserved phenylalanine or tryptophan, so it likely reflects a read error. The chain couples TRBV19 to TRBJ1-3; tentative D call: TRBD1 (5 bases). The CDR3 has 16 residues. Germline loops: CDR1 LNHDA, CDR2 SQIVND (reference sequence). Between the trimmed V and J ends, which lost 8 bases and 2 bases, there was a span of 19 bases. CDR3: CASSSPDRNTGNTIYS. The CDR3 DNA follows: TGTGCCAGTTCGTCCCCCGACAGAAACACTGGAAACACCATATATTCT.

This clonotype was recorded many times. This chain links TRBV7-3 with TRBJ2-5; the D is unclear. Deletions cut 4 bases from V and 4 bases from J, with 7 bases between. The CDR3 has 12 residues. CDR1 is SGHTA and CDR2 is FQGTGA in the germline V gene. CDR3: CASSSPGETQYF. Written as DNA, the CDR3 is TGTGCCAGCAGCTCACCCGGAGAGACCCAGTACTTC.

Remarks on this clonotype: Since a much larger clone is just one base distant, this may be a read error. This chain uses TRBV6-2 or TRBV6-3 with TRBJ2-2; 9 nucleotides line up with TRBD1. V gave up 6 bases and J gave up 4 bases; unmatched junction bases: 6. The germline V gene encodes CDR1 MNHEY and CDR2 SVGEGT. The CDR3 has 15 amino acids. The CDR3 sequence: CASRPGTGFTGELFF. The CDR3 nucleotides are TGTGCCAGCAGACCCGGGACAGGGTTCACCGGGGAGCTGTTTTTT.

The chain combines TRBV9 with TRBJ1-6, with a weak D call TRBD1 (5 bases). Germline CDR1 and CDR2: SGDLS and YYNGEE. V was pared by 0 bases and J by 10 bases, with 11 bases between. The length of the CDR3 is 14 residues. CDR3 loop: CASSVAGADSPLHF. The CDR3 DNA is TGTGCCAGCAGCGTAGCCGGGGCGGACTCACCCCTCCACTTT.

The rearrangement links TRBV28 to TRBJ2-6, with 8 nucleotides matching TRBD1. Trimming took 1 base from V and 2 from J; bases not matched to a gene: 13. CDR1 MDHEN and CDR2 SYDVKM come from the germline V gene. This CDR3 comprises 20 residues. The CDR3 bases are TGTGCCAGCAGTTTATTAGGGCTGGGACAGGCAAGCCCTGGGGCCAACGTCCTGACTTTC. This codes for CASSLLGLGQASPGANVLTF.

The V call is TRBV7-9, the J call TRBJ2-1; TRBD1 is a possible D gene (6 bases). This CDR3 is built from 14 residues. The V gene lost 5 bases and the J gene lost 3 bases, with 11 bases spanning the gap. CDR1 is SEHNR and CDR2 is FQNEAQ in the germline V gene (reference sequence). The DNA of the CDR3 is TGTGCCAGCAGCCCAAGGACAGACTACAATGAGCAGTTCTTC. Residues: CASSPRTDYNEQFF.

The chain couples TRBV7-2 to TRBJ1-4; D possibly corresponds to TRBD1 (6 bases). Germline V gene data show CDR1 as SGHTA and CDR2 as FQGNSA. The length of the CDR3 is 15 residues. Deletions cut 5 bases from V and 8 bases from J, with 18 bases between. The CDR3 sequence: CASSTDRSLGEKLFF. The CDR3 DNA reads TGTGCCAGCAGCACTGACAGGAGTCTAGGGGAAAAACTGTTTTTT.

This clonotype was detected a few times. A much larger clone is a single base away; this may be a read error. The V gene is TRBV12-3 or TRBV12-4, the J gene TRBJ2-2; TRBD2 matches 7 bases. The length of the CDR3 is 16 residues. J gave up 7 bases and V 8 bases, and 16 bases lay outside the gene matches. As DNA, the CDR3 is TGTGCCAGCCGAAAAGATACGTTCGGGGGGAGCGGGGAGCTGTTTTTT. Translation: CASRKDTFGGSGELFF.

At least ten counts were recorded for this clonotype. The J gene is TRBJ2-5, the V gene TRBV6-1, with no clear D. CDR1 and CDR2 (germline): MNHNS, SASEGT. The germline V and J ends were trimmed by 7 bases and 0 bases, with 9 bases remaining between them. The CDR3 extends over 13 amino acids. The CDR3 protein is CASIRTYQETQYF. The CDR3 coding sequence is TGTGCCAGCATTCGAACGTACCAAGAGACCCAGTACTTC.

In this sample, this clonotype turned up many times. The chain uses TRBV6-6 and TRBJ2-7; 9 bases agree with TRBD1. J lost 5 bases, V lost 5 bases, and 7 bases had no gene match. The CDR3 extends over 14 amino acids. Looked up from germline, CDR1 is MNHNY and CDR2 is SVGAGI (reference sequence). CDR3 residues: CASSHRDRVHEQYF. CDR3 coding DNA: TGTGCCAGCAGTCACCGGGACAGGGTACACGAGCAGTACTTC.